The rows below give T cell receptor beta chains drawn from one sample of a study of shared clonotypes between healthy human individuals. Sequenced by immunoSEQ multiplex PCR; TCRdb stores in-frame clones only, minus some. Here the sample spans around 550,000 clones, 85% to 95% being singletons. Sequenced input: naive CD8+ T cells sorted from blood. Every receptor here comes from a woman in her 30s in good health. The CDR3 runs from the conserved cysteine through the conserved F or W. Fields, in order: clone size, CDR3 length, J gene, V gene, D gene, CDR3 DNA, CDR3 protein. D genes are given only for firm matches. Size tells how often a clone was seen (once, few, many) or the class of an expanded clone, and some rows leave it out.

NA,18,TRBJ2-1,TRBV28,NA,TGTGCCAGCAGCACCTCGATCGTGTCGGTGAGAGCCTACAATGAGCAGTTCTTC,CASSTSIVSVRAYNEQFF
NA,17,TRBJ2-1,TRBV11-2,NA,TGTGCCAGCAGCTTAGAAGGACAGCTTATTTTTTCGGGTGAGCAGTTCTTC,CASSLEGQLIFSGEQFF
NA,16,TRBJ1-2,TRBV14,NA,TGTGCCAGCAGCCCGATAGTGGGCGCCCCATCCTATGGCTACACCTTC,CASSPIVGAPSYGYTF
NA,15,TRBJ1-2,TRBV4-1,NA,TGCGCCAGCAGCCAAGTTCAAAGAGCTAACTATGGCTACACCTTC,CASSQVQRANYGYTF
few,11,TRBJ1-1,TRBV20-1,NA,TGCAGTGCTAGATCTGACACTGAAGCTTTCTTT,CSARSDTEAFF
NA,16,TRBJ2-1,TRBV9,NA,TGTGCCAGCAGCGTAGTGGCGGGACTCCCCTCGGATGAGCAGTTCTTC,CASSVVAGLPSDEQFF
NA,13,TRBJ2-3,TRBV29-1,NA,TGCAGCGTTGTCTCTCGGTCCACAGATACGCAGTATTTT,CSVVSRSTDTQYF
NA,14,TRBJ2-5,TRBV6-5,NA,TGTGCCAGCGCGCCAGGGGACCTCCAAGAGACCCAGTACTTC,CASAPGDLQETQYF
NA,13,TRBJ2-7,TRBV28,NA,TGTGCCAGCAGTTTTCGTCTGTTCTACGAGCAGTACTTC,CASSFRLFYEQYF
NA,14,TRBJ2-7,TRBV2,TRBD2,TGTGCCAGCTTTCGGGGACTAGAAAGGCCCGAGCAGTACTTC,CASFRGLERPEQYF
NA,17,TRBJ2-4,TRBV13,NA,TGTGCCAGCAGCTTAGGCCTGGCAGCCTTAGCCAAAAACATTCAGTACTTC,CASSLGLAALAKNIQYF
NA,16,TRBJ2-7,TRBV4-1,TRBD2,TGCGCCAGCAGCCAAGACCTGGTCGGACTAGCGGTAGAGCAGTACTTC,CASSQDLVGLAVEQYF
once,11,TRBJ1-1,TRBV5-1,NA,TGCGCCAGCACCAGGAGCGGGGAAGCTTTCTTT,CASTRSGEAFF
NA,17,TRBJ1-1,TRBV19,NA,TGTGCCAGTAGTACCCACAGGGTGGGAAACATGAACACTGAAGCTTTCTTT,CASSTHRVGNMNTEAFF
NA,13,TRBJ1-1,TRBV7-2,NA,TGTGCCAGCAGCGTACAGGCAAACACTGAAGCTTTCTTT,CASSVQANTEAFF
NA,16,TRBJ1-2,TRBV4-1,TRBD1,TGCGCCAGCAGCCACCTTCCCGGGACAGGCTTCTATGGCTACACCTTC,CASSHLPGTGFYGYTF
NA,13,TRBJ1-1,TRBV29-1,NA,TGCAGCGTTGAAAGGGTTTTGAACACTGAAGCTTTCTTT,CSVERVLNTEAFF
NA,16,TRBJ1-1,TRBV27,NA,TGTGCCAGCAGTAGACAGCCCTACGGGATGAACACTGAAGCTTTCTTT,CASSRQPYGMNTEAFF
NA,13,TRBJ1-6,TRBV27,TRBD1,TGTGCCAGCAGTAACGACAGGGAGGACACCCTCCACTTT,CASSNDREDTLHF
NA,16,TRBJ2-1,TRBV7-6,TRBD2,TGTGCCAGCAGCTTAGCGACTAGCGGGATGTACAATGAGCAGTTCTTC,CASSLATSGMYNEQFF
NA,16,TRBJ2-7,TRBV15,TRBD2,TGTGCCACCAGCACGAACATACTAGCGGGTGATTACGAGCAGTACTTC,CATSTNILAGDYEQYF
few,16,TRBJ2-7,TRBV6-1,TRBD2,TGTGCCAGCAGTGGCCCCTGGACTAGCGGGAGTTACGAGCAGTACTTC,CASSGPWTSGSYEQYF
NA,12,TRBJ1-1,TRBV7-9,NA,TGTGCCAGTCAGTGGACGAACACTGAAGCTTTCTTT,CASQWTNTEAFF
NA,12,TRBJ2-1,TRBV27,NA,TGTGCCAGCGGTACTAGCCACAATGAGCAGTTCTTC,CASGTSHNEQFF
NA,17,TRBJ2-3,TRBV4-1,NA,TGCGCCAGCAGCCTGACCCCTGGGACAACCGGCACAGATACGCAGTATTTT,CASSLTPGTTGTDTQYF
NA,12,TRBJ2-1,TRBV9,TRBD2,TGTGCCAGCAGCGTAGGCGGGAGTGAGCAGTTCTTC,CASSVGGSEQFF
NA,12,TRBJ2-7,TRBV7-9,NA,TGTGCCAGCAGCTTAACTCCCCACGAGCAGTACTTC,CASSLTPHEQYF
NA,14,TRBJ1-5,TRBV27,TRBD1,TGTGCCTCCAGGATAGGGGGCAGCAATCAGCCCCAGCATTTT,CASRIGGSNQPQHF
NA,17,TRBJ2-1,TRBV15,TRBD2,TGTGCCACCAGCAGACCCCCGCGGGAGTGGGCCTACAATGAGCAGTTCTTC,CATSRPPREWAYNEQFF
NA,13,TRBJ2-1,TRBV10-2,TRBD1,TGCGCCAGCGGGCCAGGGGGCTGGAATGAGCAGTTCTTC,CASGPGGWNEQFF
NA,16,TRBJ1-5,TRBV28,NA,TGTGCCAGCGGCCCTCGACCGCTCCCATTGAATCAGCCCCAGCATTTT,CASGPRPLPLNQPQHF
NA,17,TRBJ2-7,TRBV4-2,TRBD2,TGTGCCAGCAGCCAAGAGCTAGAACTAGCGGAGCTCTACGAGCAGTACTTC,CASSQELELAELYEQYF
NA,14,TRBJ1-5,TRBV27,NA,TGTGCCAGCAGTTTGGGACCGGGCAATCAGCCCCAGCATTTT,CASSLGPGNQPQHF
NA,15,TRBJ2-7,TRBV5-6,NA,TGTGCCAGCAGCCCGGGGGGCGGGGATAACTACGAGCAGTACTTC,CASSPGGGDNYEQYF
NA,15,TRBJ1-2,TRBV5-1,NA,TGCGCCAGCAGACCTGTGCCGGACACCGCGGGTGGCTACACCTTC,CASRPVPDTAGGYTF
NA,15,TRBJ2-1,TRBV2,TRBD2,TGTGCCAGCAGTGATCCCGGGAGGGTCTACAATGAGCAGTTCTTC,CASSDPGRVYNEQFF
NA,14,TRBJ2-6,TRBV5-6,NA,TGTGCCAGCAGCCATTACTCTGGGGCCAACGTCCTGACTTTC,CASSHYSGANVLTF
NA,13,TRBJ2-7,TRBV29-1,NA,TGCAGCGTTGCAGGGCTAGAAACCTACGAGCAGTACTTC,CSVAGLETYEQYF
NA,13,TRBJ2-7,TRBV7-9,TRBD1,TGTGCCAGCAGCTTGACAGGGAACTACGAGCAGTACTTC,CASSLTGNYEQYF